The 32 T cell receptor beta chains below were found in one sample sequenced in a study of monozygotic twins with inflammatory bowel disease. TCRdb re-called the 5' RACE reads, yielding one record per CDR3 amino acid sequence without DNA. Its clone listing holds 80,000 or so distinct CDR3 sequences. The material sequenced was blood. These receptors were taken from a human donor with ulcerative colitis or Crohn's disease, or a healthy co-twin of an affected twin (not recorded which).

This chain's CDR3 is CASRHEGSTDTQYF. The chain recombines TRBV4-2 with TRBJ2-3. Germline V CDR1 and CDR2: LGHNA, YNFKEQ. CDR3 length equals 14 residues.

The chain uses TRBV7-9 and TRBJ1-6. This CDR3 region has 17 residues. Germline V gene lookup returns CDR1 SEHNR and CDR2 FQNEAQ (reference sequence). CDR3 residues: CASSVPGLWSVNSPLHF.

The V gene is TRBV5-1, the J gene TRBJ1-4; the D call from TCRdb, TRBD1, cannot be confirmed without DNA. The CDR3 spans 16 residues. Germline CDR1 reads SGHRS; CDR2 reads YFSETQ. CDR3 amino acids: CASSYRGQGGNEKLFF.

The CDR3 sequence: CASSFRKQGANRAFF. The chain combines TRBV11-2 with TRBJ1-1; absent DNA, TCRdb's TRBD1 call cannot be checked. The germline V gene has CDR1 SGHAT and CDR2 FQNNGV. This CDR3 is 15 amino acids long.

V is TRBV20-1 and J is TRBJ2-5; lacking DNA, the TRBD2 call made by TCRdb goes unchecked. CDR1 and CDR2 from the germline V gene are DFQATT and SNEGSKA (reference sequence). CDR3 length equals 15 residues. CDR3: CSARLAGGRQETQYF.

The CDR3 protein is CASSLNYAGELFF. The chain recombines TRBV12-3 or TRBV12-4 with TRBJ2-2. This CDR3 contains 13 residues.

The V gene is TRBV5-4, the J gene TRBJ2-1; as DNA is missing, the TRBD1 call by TCRdb cannot be tested. CDR3 length equals 15 residues. In germline, CDR1 is SGHNT, CDR2 YYREEE (reference sequence). This chain's CDR3 is CASSLTGATYNEQFF.

This chain links TRBV18 with TRBJ1-5; the D call of TRBD1 rests on TCRdb alone, since no DNA is present to check it. Looked up from germline, CDR1 is KGHSH and CDR2 is LQKENI. The CDR3 totals 16 residues. The CDR3: CASSPNRQGGNQPQHF.

The V and J genes are TRBV11-2 and TRBJ2-1; checking the TCRdb D call of TRBD1 is not possible without DNA. The CDR3 totals 14 residues. Germline V gives CDR1 SGHAT, CDR2 FQNNGV. The CDR3 spells CASATPGSRNEQFF.

This chain links TRBV28 with TRBJ1-6; TCRdb calls TRBD1, which cannot be checked without DNA. The CDR3 consists of 16 residues. CDR1 and CDR2 (germline): MDHEN, SYDVKM. The CDR3 region is CASSLTGSSYNSPLHF.

The gene calls are TRBV6-2 or TRBV6-3 and TRBJ1-6. The germline V gene encodes CDR1 MNHEY and CDR2 SVGEGT. The CDR3 runs to 17 residues. CDR3 region: CASSYVPMTGLNSPLHF.

The chain has TRBV27 and TRBJ1-6; TCRdb proposes TRBD1, but this gene call is untestable without DNA. In germline, CDR1 is MNHEY, CDR2 SMNVEV (reference sequence). The CDR3 extends over 16 amino acids. CDR3 residues: CASRPLRGSYNSPLHF.

The rearrangement links TRBV2 to TRBJ1-5. This CDR3 comprises 15 residues. CDR1 is SNHLY, CDR2 FYNNEI, per germline. This chain's CDR3 is CASSPGLSEGQPQHF.

The chain recombines TRBV7-6 with TRBJ2-7; TCRdb's D gene call, TRBD2, goes unchecked for lack of DNA. Germline V CDR1 and CDR2: SGHVS, FNYEAQ. CDR3 length equals 18 residues. Here the CDR3 reads CASSRGTFSGDSSYEQYF.

The rearrangement links TRBV7-2 to TRBJ2-7; TCRdb picks TRBD1, but there is no DNA to check that call. Germline V lookup: CDR1 SGHTA, CDR2 FQGNSA. This CDR3 contains 15 residues. CDR3 protein: CASSSRTGEGYEQYF.

This rearrangement joins TRBV5-1 to TRBJ2-2; lacking DNA, the TRBD1 call made by TCRdb goes unchecked. Germline values: CDR1 SGHRS, CDR2 YFSETQ. CDR3 length: 15 residues. The CDR3 loop is CASSSGQDVTGELFF.

The chain employs TRBV5-1 and TRBJ2-2; TCRdb lists TRBD1, though no DNA is available to test this call. Germline CDR1 is SGHRS and CDR2 is YFSETQ. The CDR3 sequence is 16 residues long. The CDR3 sequence: CASSFVPTLGTGELFF.

The rearrangement joins TRBV3-1 to TRBJ1-3. CDR1 and CDR2 (germline): LGHDT, YNNKEL (reference sequence). The CDR3 consists of 13 residues. The CDR3 sequence is CASRARSGNTIYF.

The chain has TRBV25-1 and TRBJ2-1. CDR1 and CDR2 from the germline V gene are MGHDK and SYGVNS. The CDR3 is 13 residues long. The CDR3 sequence is CASGDRWNNEQFF.

The chain links TRBV27 to TRBJ1-1; TCRdb's D call, TRBD1, is unchecked because there is no DNA. This CDR3 contains 14 residues. Germline values: CDR1 MNHEY, CDR2 SMNVEV (reference sequence). The CDR3 sequence: CASSETGGNTEAFF.

The genes are TRBV5-4 and TRBJ2-3; lacking DNA, the TRBD2 call made by TCRdb goes unchecked. This CDR3 is built from 15 residues. CDR1 and CDR2 (germline): SGHNT, YYREEE (reference sequence). CDR3: CASSLPPRGEDTQYF.

The chain uses TRBV29-1 and TRBJ2-4; there is no DNA to check the TCRdb D call of TRBD1. The V gene's germline CDR1 is SQVTM and CDR2 ANQGSEA. CDR3 length equals 13 residues. CDR3 region: CSVAEGQRNIQYF.

The CDR3: CASSPVPGGSTDTQYF. The chain couples TRBV18 to TRBJ2-3; with no DNA, the TCRdb D assignment of TRBD1 cannot be verified. This CDR3 is 16 amino acids long. The germline V gene has CDR1 KGHSH and CDR2 LQKENI.

This chain uses TRBV6-1 with TRBJ2-4; the TCRdb D gene call, TRBD2, has no DNA to confirm it. Germline values: CDR1 MNHNS, CDR2 SASEGT. The CDR3 has 17 residues. CDR3 loop: CASSPGSSGGAGNIQYF.

The rearrangement links TRBV24-1 to TRBJ2-3; the D gene TCRdb calls, TRBD2, cannot be checked with no DNA. The CDR3 spans 15 residues. The germline V gene has CDR1 KGHDR and CDR2 SFDVKD. The CDR3 sequence: CATSTSGGFTDTQYF.

This chain joins TRBV2 and TRBJ1-1; TCRdb selects TRBD1, and the lack of DNA leaves this call unchecked. CDR3 length: 13 amino acids. Germline V gene sequence: CDR1 SNHLY, CDR2 FYNNEI. The CDR3 reads CASSFSGTPEAFF.

The CDR3 protein is CSAPQTGINQPQHF. The J gene is TRBJ1-5, the V gene TRBV20-1; the D call from TCRdb, TRBD1, cannot be confirmed without DNA. The CDR3 has 14 residues. CDR1 is DFQATT, CDR2 SNEGSKA, per germline (reference sequence).

The chain links TRBV18 to TRBJ1-1; TCRdb's assignment of TRBD1 cannot be checked, as there is no DNA. This CDR3 comprises 15 residues. Germline CDR1 reads KGHSH; CDR2 reads LQKENI. The CDR3 region is CASSPSTGANTEAFF.

The gene calls are TRBV7-8 and TRBJ1-4. Germline V gives CDR1 SGHVS, CDR2 FQNEAQ. The CDR3 has 17 residues. This chain's CDR3 is CASSLEGSGQGGEKLFF. The full variable domain, in which reference TRBV7-8 and TRBJ1-4 provide the parts outside the CDR3, is GAGVSQSPRYKVAKRGQDVALRCDPISGHVSLFWYQQALGQGPEFLTYFQNEAQLDKSGLPSDRFFAERPEGSVSTLKIQRTQQEDSAVYLCASSLEGSGQGGEKLFFGSGTQLSVL.

The J gene is TRBJ1-2, the V gene TRBV5-1. The CDR3 contains 14 residues. The germline CDR1 and CDR2 sequences are SGHRS and YFSETQ. The CDR3 loop is CASSLAVADDGYTF.

This sequence joins TRBV21-1 and TRBJ2-6. TRBV21-1 is marked as a pseudogene. CDR3 length equals 18 residues. This CDR3 reads CASSKEKGANSGANVLTF.

The chain has TRBV6-5 and TRBJ1-2; with no DNA, the TCRdb D assignment of TRBD1 cannot be verified. CDR1 MNHEY and CDR2 SVGAGI come from the germline V gene. There are 12 residues in the CDR3. This CDR3 is CASSHRGGGYTF.